Each of the 10 T cell receptor beta chains below was sequenced from the same sample in a study of blood T cell repertoires in COVID-19 (dated by TCRdb to 2020 to 2022). The library came from the immunoSEQ multiplex PCR assay. TCRdb holds this immuneACCESS table with in-frame rearrangements only. Some clones are missing; in checked studies, unresolved V genes explain under half, and the rest has no known cause. This sample is represented by 200,000 to 300,000 clones; approximately 86% of them were singletons. Of the sample, approximately 0.7% falls within the top ten clones. Sequenced material: peripheral blood. The source of these receptors is a human donor in a cohort sampled during active COVID-19.

This chain uses TRBV6-5 with TRBJ1-4, with 9 nucleotides matching TRBD1. With 6 bases clipped from V and 10 bases from J, the junction kept 9 bases outside the gene matches. The germline V gene has CDR1 MNHEY and CDR2 SVGAGI. The CDR3 runs to 14 residues. In DNA form, the CDR3 reads TGTGCCAGCAGGGGGACAGGGCCAGCCGCAAAACTGTTTTTT. It encodes CASRGTGPAAKLFF.

The chain has TRBV4-2 and TRBJ2-2; TRBD1 aligns across 8 bases. V shed 0 bases, J shed 4 bases, and the junction held 10 bases outside the gene matches. This CDR3 has 18 residues. Germline V gives CDR1 LGHNA, CDR2 YNFKEQ. CDR3 in amino acids: CASSQDMTTGVVTGELFF. In nucleotides, the CDR3 is TGTGCCAGCAGCCAAGATATGACGACAGGGGTAGTCACCGGGGAGCTGTTTTTT.

The chain joins TRBV5-4 to TRBJ2-3; 7 bases match TRBD2. The ends lost 2 bases at V and 2 bases at J; junction bases unmatched: 5. Germline CDR1 reads SGHNT; CDR2 reads YYREEE (reference sequence). CDR3 size: 15 residues. The CDR3 reads CASSFRSGATDTQYF. In DNA form, the CDR3 reads TGTGCCAGCAGCTTCCGGAGCGGGGCCACAGATACGCAGTATTTT.

This chain links TRBV3-1 (or the pseudogene TRBV3-2) with TRBJ2-5; D not certain. This CDR3 has 12 amino acids. Germline CDR1 LGHDT, CDR2 YNNKEL (reference sequence). V lost 0 bases and J 5 bases, leaving 4 bases between the germline ends. CDR3 sequence: CASSQDQETQYF. DNA of the CDR3: TGTGCCAGCAGCCAAGATCAGGAGACCCAGTACTTC.

This rearrangement joins TRBV13 to TRBJ1-6; D may be TRBD1 (6 bases). The CDR3 extends over 15 amino acids. V was shortened by 3 bases and J by 5 bases, with 11 bases between the two germline ends. Germline V gene sequence: CDR1 PRHDT, CDR2 FYEKMQ (reference sequence). CDR3 sequence: CASSLGGPNNSPLHF. The DNA of the CDR3 is TGTGCCAGCAGCTTGGGGGGGCCCAATAATTCACCCCTCCACTTT.

The chain employs TRBV30 and TRBJ1-4; possible D gene TRBD1, 5 bases. Germline V gene lookup returns CDR1 GTSNPN and CDR2 SVGIG (reference sequence). V was shortened by 3 bases and J by 8 bases, with 16 bases between the two germline ends. The CDR3 loop spans 14 amino acids. Here the CDR3 reads CAWRTFGQMEKLFF. CDR3 sequence (DNA): TGTGCCTGGAGAACCTTCGGACAAATGGAAAAACTGTTTTTT.

On this clone: The same CDR3 also results from other DNA sequences found in this sample. The V and J genes are TRBV5-1 and TRBJ2-7, with 9 nucleotides matching TRBD1. This CDR3 is 14 amino acids long. Germline V gene data show CDR1 as SGHRS and CDR2 as YFSETQ. J was trimmed by 2 bases and V by 0 bases; bases with no gene match: 0. The CDR3 reads CASSLGQGAYEQYF. CDR3 in DNA: TGCGCCAGCAGCTTGGGACAGGGGGCCTACGAGCAGTACTTC.

The rearrangement joins TRBV7-2 to TRBJ2-7; 8 bases fit TRBD1. CDR3 length equals 17 residues. The J segment lost 3 bases and the V segment lost 6 bases, leaving 16 bases of the junction unmatched. The germline V gene encodes CDR1 SGHTA and CDR2 FQGNSA. The CDR3 spells CASSLGQGSGPYYEQYF. CDR3 coding DNA: TGTGCCAGCAGTCTCGGACAGGGAAGCGGACCTTACTACGAGCAGTACTTC. Drawing the rest from reference TRBV7-2 and TRBJ2-7, the complete variable domain is GAGVSQSPSNKVTEKGKDVELRCDPISGHTALYWYRQSLGQGLEFLIYFQGNSAPDKSGLPSDRFSAERTGGSVSTLTIQRTQQEDSAVYLCASSLGQGSGPYYEQYFGPGTRLTVT.

This chain joins TRBV28 and TRBJ2-7; the match to TRBD1 covers 9 bases. The junction had 4 bases not matched to a gene; V was cut back by 5 bases and J by 2 bases. The germline gives CDR1 MDHEN, CDR2 SYDVKM. The CDR3 is 14 amino acids. CDR3 nucleotide sequence: TGTGCCAGCAGTCTCGGGGACAGGGCCTACGAGCAGTACTTC. Its translation: CASSLGDRAYEQYF.

CDR3: CASSINPGQGATFF. Here the CDR3 DNA reads TGTGCCAGTAGTATAAATCCGGGACAGGGGGCAACTTTCTTT. The chain couples TRBV19 to TRBJ1-1; 12 bases fit TRBD1. Per germline, CDR1 LNHDA and CDR2 SQIVND (reference sequence). The CDR3 has 14 amino acids. With 2 bases clipped from V and 12 bases from J, the junction kept 7 bases outside the gene matches. The variable domain in full, completed from reference TRBV19 and TRBJ1-1, reads DGGITQSPKYLFRKEGQNVTLSCEQNLNHDAMYWYRQDPGQGLRLIYYSQIVNDFQKGDIAEGYSVSREKKESFPLTVTSAQKNPTAFYLCASSINPGQGATFFGQGTRLTVV.